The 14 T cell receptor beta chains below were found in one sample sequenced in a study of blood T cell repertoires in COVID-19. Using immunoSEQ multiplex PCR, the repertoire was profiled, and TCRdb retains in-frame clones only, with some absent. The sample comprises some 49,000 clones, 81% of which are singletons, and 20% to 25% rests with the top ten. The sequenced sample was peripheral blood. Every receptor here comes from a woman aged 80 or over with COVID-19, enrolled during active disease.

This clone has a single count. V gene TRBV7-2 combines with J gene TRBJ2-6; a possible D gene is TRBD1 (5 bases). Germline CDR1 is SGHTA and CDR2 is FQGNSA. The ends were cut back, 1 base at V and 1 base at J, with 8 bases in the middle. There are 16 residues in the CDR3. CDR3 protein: CASSLGGLSGANVLTF. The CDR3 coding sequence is TGTGCCAGCAGCTTAGGGGGCCTATCTGGGGCCAACGTCCTGACTTTC.

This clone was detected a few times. CDR3 protein: CASSPLSGGNTGELFF. CDR3 nucleotide sequence: TGTGCCAGCAGCCCCTTGAGCGGAGGGAACACCGGGGAGCTGTTTTTT. The gene calls are TRBV27 and TRBJ2-2; tentatively, D is TRBD2 (5 bases). The CDR3 has 16 amino acids. The germline V gene has CDR1 MNHEY and CDR2 SMNVEV (reference sequence). The V end was cut by 6 bases, the J end by 1 base, with 15 bases between.

The DNA of the CDR3 is TGTGCCAGCAGCTTAAAACAGGGTTCCCCAGATACGCAGTATTTT. Amino acid sequence: CASSLKQGSPDTQYF. This chain connects TRBV7-9 to TRBJ2-3, with TRBD1 as a possible D gene (6 bases). With 2 bases removed from V and 4 bases from J, the gap between germline ends came to 13 bases. Germline CDR1 and CDR2: SEHNR and FQNEAQ (reference sequence). This CDR3 is built from 15 residues.

The CDR3 DNA sequence: TGCGCCAGCAGCTTGAATGGGGCGAGCAATCAGCCCCAGCATTTT. This sequence encodes CASSLNGASNQPQHF. The chain combines TRBV5-1 with TRBJ1-5; D is perhaps TRBD1 (5 bases). CDR1 and CDR2 from the germline V gene are SGHRS and YFSETQ. V gave up 1 base and J gave up 1 base, with 9 bases separating them. The CDR3 length is 15 residues.

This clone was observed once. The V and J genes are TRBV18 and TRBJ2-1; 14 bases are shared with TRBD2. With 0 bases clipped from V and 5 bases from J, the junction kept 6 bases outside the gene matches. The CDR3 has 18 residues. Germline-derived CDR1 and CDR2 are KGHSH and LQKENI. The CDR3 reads CASSPPGLAGEVNNEQFF. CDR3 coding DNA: TGTGCCAGCTCACCACCGGGACTAGCGGGAGAAGTTAACAATGAGCAGTTCTTC.

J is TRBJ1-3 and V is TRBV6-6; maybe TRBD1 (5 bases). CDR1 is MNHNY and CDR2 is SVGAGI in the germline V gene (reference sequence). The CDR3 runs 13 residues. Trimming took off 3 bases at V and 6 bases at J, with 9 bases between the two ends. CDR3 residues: CASSYGRENTIYF. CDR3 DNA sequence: TGTGCCAGCAGTTATGGCAGGGAAAACACCATATATTTT.

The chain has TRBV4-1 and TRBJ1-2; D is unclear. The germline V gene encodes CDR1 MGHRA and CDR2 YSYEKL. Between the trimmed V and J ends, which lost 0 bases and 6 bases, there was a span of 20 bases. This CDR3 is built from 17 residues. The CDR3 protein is CASSQDLGMVGGNGYTF. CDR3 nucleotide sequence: TGCGCCAGCAGCCAAGATCTTGGGATGGTAGGCGGGAATGGCTACACCTTC.

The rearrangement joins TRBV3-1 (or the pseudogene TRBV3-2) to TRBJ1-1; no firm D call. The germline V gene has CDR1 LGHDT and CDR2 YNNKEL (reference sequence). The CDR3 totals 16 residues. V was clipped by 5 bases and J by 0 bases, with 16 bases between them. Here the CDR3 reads CASSTRGGIMNTEAFF. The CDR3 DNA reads TGTGCCAGCAGCACTCGGGGAGGCATTATGAACACTGAAGCTTTCTTT.

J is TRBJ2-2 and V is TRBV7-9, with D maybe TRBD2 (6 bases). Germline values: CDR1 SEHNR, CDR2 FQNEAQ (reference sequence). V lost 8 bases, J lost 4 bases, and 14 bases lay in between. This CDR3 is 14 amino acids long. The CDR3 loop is CASLRLVGTGELFF. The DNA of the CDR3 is TGTGCCAGCCTCCGACTAGTCGGCACCGGGGAGCTGTTTTTT.

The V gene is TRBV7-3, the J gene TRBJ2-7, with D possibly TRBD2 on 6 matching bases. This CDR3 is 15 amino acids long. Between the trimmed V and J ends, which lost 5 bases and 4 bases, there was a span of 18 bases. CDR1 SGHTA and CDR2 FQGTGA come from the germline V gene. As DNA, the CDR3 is TGTGCCAGCAGCCCATCAGGAGGGCGTAATTACGAGCAGTACTTC. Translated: CASSPSGGRNYEQYF.

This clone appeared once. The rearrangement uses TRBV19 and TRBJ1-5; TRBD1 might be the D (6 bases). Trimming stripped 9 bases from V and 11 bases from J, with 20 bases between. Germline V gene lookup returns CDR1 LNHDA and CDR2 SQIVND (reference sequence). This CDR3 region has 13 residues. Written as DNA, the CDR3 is TGTGCCAGCAGTCAGGGGAAAAGAGTGGCCCAGCATTTT. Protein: CASSQGKRVAQHF. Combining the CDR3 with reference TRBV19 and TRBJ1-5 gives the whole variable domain DGGITQSPKYLFRKEGQNVTLSCEQNLNHDAMYWYRQDPGQGLRLIYYSQIVNDFQKGDIAEGYSVSREKKESFPLTVTSAQKNPTAFYLCASSQGKRVAQHFGDGTRLSIL.

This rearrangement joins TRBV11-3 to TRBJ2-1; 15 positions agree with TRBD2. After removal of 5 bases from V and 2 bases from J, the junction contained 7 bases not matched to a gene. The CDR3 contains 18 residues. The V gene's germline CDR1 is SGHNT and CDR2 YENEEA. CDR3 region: CASSPGLAGGGTYNEQFF. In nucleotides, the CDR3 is TGTGCCAGCAGCCCGGGACTAGCGGGAGGCGGGACCTACAATGAGCAGTTCTTC. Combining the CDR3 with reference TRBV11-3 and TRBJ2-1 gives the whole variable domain EAGVVQSPRYKIIEKKQPVAFWCNPISGHNTLYWYLQNLGQGPELLIRYENEEAVDDSQLPKDRFSAERLKGVDSTLKIQPAELGDSAVYLCASSPGLAGGGTYNEQFFGPGTRLTVL.

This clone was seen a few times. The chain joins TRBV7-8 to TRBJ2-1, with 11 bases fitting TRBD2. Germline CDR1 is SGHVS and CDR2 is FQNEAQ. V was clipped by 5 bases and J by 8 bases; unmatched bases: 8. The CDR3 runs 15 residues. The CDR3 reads CASSIVAGGPDEQFF. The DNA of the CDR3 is TGTGCCAGCAGCATAGTAGCGGGAGGGCCGGATGAGCAGTTCTTC.

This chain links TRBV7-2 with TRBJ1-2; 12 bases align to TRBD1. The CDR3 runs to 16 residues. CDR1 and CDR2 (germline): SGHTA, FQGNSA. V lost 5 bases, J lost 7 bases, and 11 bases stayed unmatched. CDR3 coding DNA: TGTGCCAGCAGCACACACCTGGGACAGGGGGCGGCTGGCTACACCTTC. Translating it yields CASSTHLGQGAAGYTF.